A single sample gave rise to the 17 T cell receptor beta chains below, sequenced in a study of tumor-infiltrating lymphocytes in primary liver carcinoma. Co-extracted RNA and DNA came from about 19-30 mg of unsorted bulk tissue. Making TCR beta cDNA involved roughly 500 ng total RNA and a constant-region primer. Each TCR beta library was derived from three nested multiplex PCR rounds that employed slightly modified ARM-PCR. A C-beta reverse primer and TRBV1-TRBV30 forward primers served in each of the first two PCR rounds, at 10 cycles apiece. TCRdb recomputed calls from the multiplex PCR reads with MiXCR, one row per CDR3 protein. Altogether approximately 80,000 distinct CDR3 sequences are present, about three quarters being singletons, with the ten largest covering less than 30%. The specimen was tumor-adjacent normal liver tissue. These receptors came from a man aged 40-49 years with primary liver carcinoma and hepatitis B virus infection.

This clonotype was counted once. One end of the junction does not line up with germline, which may come from a read error. This sequence joins TRBV29-1 and TRBJ2-1; D not certain. Germline CDR1 reads SQVTM; CDR2 reads ANQGSEA. The CDR3 has 12 amino acids. CDR3 protein: CSVYPPSVEQFF. DNA for the CDR3: TGCAGCGTGTACCCCCCATCTGTTGAGCAGTTCTTT.

The chain employs TRBV6-1 and TRBJ2-1, with 8 nucleotides matching TRBD1. Trimming removed 7 bases from V and 5 bases from J; junction bases left unmatched: 10. The CDR3 contains 15 residues. Looked up from germline, CDR1 is MNHNS and CDR2 is SASEGT. The CDR3 protein is CASNIGTGAHNEQFF. The CDR3 nucleotides are TGTGCCAGCAACATCGGGACAGGAGCTCACAATGAGCAGTTCTTC.

CDR3 in amino acids: CSASQGNYTF. The CDR3, as DNA: TGCAGCGCGTCTCAAGGGAACTACACCTTC. The J gene is TRBJ1-2, the V gene TRBV29-1; D is unclear. Trimming left V 7 bases short and J 10 bases short, with 13 bases between. There are 10 residues in the CDR3. CDR1 and CDR2 from the germline V gene are SQVTM and ANQGSEA.

Many counts were recorded for this clonotype. The chain recombines TRBV5-6 with TRBJ2-7; no reliable D call. CDR1 is SGHDT and CDR2 is YYEEEE in the germline V gene. The length of the CDR3 is 13 residues. The V and J ends lost 1 base and 6 bases respectively, with 11 bases between them. CDR3 residues: CASSLTRRGEQYF. In nucleotides, the CDR3 is TGTGCCAGCAGCTTGACCCGGCGAGGCGAGCAGTACTTC.

J is TRBJ2-7 and V is TRBV12-3 or TRBV12-4; possibly TRBD1 for D (6 bases). The CDR3 is made up of 15 amino acids. V was shortened by 4 bases and J by 3 bases, with 16 bases between the two germline ends. CDR3 protein: CASSSTSGVNYEQYF. In DNA form, the CDR3 reads TGTGCCAGCAGTTCAACTTCAGGGGTTAACTACGAGCAGTACTTC.

Concerning this clonotype: Being one base from a much bigger clone, this may be a read error. V and J are TRBV11-2 and TRBJ2-7; D is ambiguous. The CDR3 length is 15 residues. The V gene's germline CDR1 is SGHAT and CDR2 FQNNGV. The CDR3 here is CANSLSGEATYEQYF. The CDR3 region has the DNA TGTGCCAACAGCTTAAGTGGAGAGGCGACCTACGAGCAGTACTTC.

With respect to this clonotype: This could be a read error, since a much larger clone is one nucleotide away. The J gene is TRBJ1-5, the V gene TRBV10-3; D is uncertain. The germline V gene encodes CDR1 ENHRY and CDR2 SYGVKD. The germline V and J ends were trimmed by 2 bases and 4 bases, with 9 bases remaining between them. The CDR3 covers 14 residues. CDR3 in DNA: TGTGCCATCAGTGAGCGGGGAGTGAATCAGCCCCAGCATTTT. Encoded protein: CAISERGVNQPQHF.

As to this clonotype: The junction departs from germline at one end; a sequencing error may be responsible. This rearrangement joins TRBV11-2 to TRBJ2-1, with 10 bases aligning to TRBD2. The CDR3 is made up of 19 amino acids. Germline V gene lookup returns CDR1 SGHAT and CDR2 FQNNGV. The CDR3 sequence: CASGLAESASGSRYIEQFF. CDR3 DNA sequence: TGTGCCAGCGGCTTAGCCGAGTCGGCTAGCGGGAGTAGATACATTGAGCAGTTCTTC.

A note on this clonotype: The junction and the germline gene differ at one end; a read error may be behind it. V is TRBV11-2 and J is TRBJ2-2, with 9 bases matching TRBD1. This CDR3 comprises 16 residues. The germline CDR1 and CDR2 sequences are SGHAT and FQNNGV. The CDR3 here is CATHDPGTGNTVELFF. As DNA, the CDR3 is TGTGCAACCCATGATCCCGGGACAGGGAACACCGTGGAGCTGTTTTTT.

In its sample, this clonotype was seen a few times. The CDR3 end shows no conserved phenylalanine or tryptophan, and so a read error is likely. No DNA is shown, since the ends of the CDR3 on it are uncertain; the CDR3 is the one TCRdb lists. The chain recombines TRBV10-3 with TRBJ2-1. The germline CDR1 and CDR2 sequences are ENHRY and SYGVKD. A total of 17 residues make up the CDR3, ends included. The CDR3 spells CAISDATAAVSYNEQFV.

Concerning this clonotype itself: A read error is likely, as this CDR3 ends without the conserved phenylalanine or tryptophan. The V call is TRBV10-3, the J call TRBJ2-7; a possible D gene is TRBD2 (5 bases). The CDR3 extends over 16 amino acids. Trimming removed 4 bases at V and 5 bases at J, with 21 bases between. CDR1 is ENHRY, CDR2 SYGVKD, per germline. As DNA, the CDR3 is TGTGCCATCAGTGCTTCTAGCAGGAGGAAGGCCAACGAGCAGTACATC. Translating gives CAISASSRRKANEQYI.

In the case of this clonotype: At one end the junction does not follow the germline gene, possibly because of a read error. The chain is built from TRBV29-1 and TRBJ2-1, with D unresolved. CDR3 length: 16 amino acids. CDR1 and CDR2 from the germline V gene are SQVTM and ANQGSEA. DNA for the CDR3: TGCAGCATGGCCACGCTTCGGCCCTGGTCCCGTCAAGAGCAATTCTTC. Translating gives CSMATLRPWSRQEQFF.

This clonotype has a single count. Sequence at one end of the junction differs from germline and may be a read error. The V and J genes are TRBV4-3 and TRBJ2-5, with 7 bases matching TRBD2. Germline V lookup: CDR1 LGHNA, CDR2 YSLEER. The CDR3 has 14 amino acids. The CDR3 region has the DNA TGTGCCAGCAGCCAAAACTGGGAGGGGGAGACCCAGTACTTC. This codes for CASSQNWEGETQYF.

The chain is built from TRBV6-2 or TRBV6-3 and TRBJ2-3, with 7 bases matching TRBD2. In germline, CDR1 is MNHEY, CDR2 SVGEGT. The CDR3 loop spans 18 amino acids. V trimming: 6 bases; J trimming: 4 bases; junction bases outside the gene matches: 19. CDR3: CASSFLRPAGARADTQYF. Here the CDR3 DNA reads TGTGCCAGCAGCTTCCTCCGACCTGCGGGAGCGAGGGCAGATACGCAGTATTTT.

The chain employs TRBV11-1 and TRBJ2-7; no reliable D call. Germline V gene lookup returns CDR1 SGHAT and CDR2 FQDESV (reference sequence). The CDR3 length is 13 residues. The V and J ends lost 1 base and 3 bases respectively, with 7 bases between them. CDR3 amino acids: CASSLGSFYEQYF. The CDR3, as DNA: TGTGCCAGCAGCTTAGGTAGTTTCTACGAGCAGTACTTC.

As regards this clonotype: One end of the junction does not line up with germline, which may come from a read error. V is TRBV6-1 and J is TRBJ1-2; the D is unclear. The CDR3 extends over 13 amino acids. Germline assignment: CDR1 MNHNS and CDR2 SASEGT. CDR3 sequence: CAGSGLQHYGYTF. The CDR3 nucleotides are TGTGCCGGCAGTGGCCTGCAGCACTATGGCTACACCTTC.

In DNA form, the CDR3 reads TGTGCCAGCAGCTTAGTCCAACTGGCGGGAGTGCCAGTCAATGAGCAGTTCTTC. It specifies CASSLVQLAGVPVNEQFF. The chain has TRBV7-2 and TRBJ2-1, with 7 bases fitting TRBD2. The CDR3 is 18 amino acids. Trimming removed 1 base from V and 6 bases from J; junction bases left unmatched: 15. Germline V gene data show CDR1 as SGHTA and CDR2 as FQGNSA.